The 15 T cell receptor beta chains listed next were all sequenced from one sample in a study of response to subunit inactivated influenza vaccine. Each CDR3 protein is one row after TCRdb ran MiXCR on the RT-PCR reads. Of about 520,000 distinct CDR3 sequences listed, approximately 7.2% are singletons. The sample consisted of PBMCs from blood, taken 23 to 25 months after vaccination. These TCRs come from a man between 50 and 75 years old who received an inactivated influenza vaccine.

This clonotype was picked up many times. The rearrangement uses TRBV28 and TRBJ1-3; D not certain. CDR3 length: 12 amino acids. Germline V gene lookup returns CDR1 MDHEN and CDR2 SYDVKM. Between the trimmed V and J ends, which lost 2 bases and 6 bases, there was a span of 5 bases. DNA of the CDR3: TGTGCCAGCAGTTTAGATCTAAACACCATATATTTT. Residues: CASSLDLNTIYF.

V usage is TRBV20-1 and J usage is TRBJ2-5; possible D gene TRBD2, 5 bases. In germline, CDR1 is DFQATT, CDR2 SNEGSKA (reference sequence). Trimming cost V 6 bases and J 4 bases, with 12 bases left between them. The CDR3 extends over 12 amino acids. The CDR3 spells CSAGRVIETQYF. In DNA form, the CDR3 reads TGCAGTGCCGGGCGGGTTATAGAGACCCAGTACTTC.

There are a few counts of this clonotype. This sequence joins TRBV6-5 and TRBJ1-6, with D possibly matching TRBD1 (6 bases). The CDR3 has 15 amino acids. The ends were cut back, 2 bases at V and 7 bases at J, with 12 bases in the middle. CDR1 MNHEY and CDR2 SVGAGI come from the germline V gene. This CDR3 reads CASSYRDRSNSPLHF. For the CDR3, the DNA is TGTGCCAGCAGTTACCGTGACAGGTCGAATTCACCCCTCCACTTT.

This clonotype was picked up a small number of times. The genes are TRBV5-1 and TRBJ2-3, with 7 bases identical to TRBD2. Per germline, CDR1 SGHRS and CDR2 YFSETQ. The CDR3 consists of 16 residues. Trimming took 0 bases from V and 1 from J; bases not matched to a gene: 5. The CDR3 region has the DNA TGCGCCAGCAGCTTGGGGGCTAGCGGAGGCACAGATACGCAGTATTTT. Translating it yields CASSLGASGGTDTQYF.

This clonotype was detected ten times or more. CDR3 loop: CASSPAHGVGYEKLFF. Written as DNA, the CDR3 is TGCGCCAGCAGCCCGGCTCACGGGGTAGGATATGAAAAACTGTTTTTT. The chain links TRBV4-1 to TRBJ1-4; D ambiguous. CDR1 MGHRA and CDR2 YSYEKL come from the germline V gene. The CDR3 spans 16 residues. V lost 4 bases and J 6 bases, leaving 18 bases between the germline ends.

This clonotype was seen a few times. The chain links TRBV6-1 to TRBJ2-3; the D is unclear. The CDR3 runs to 13 residues. The germline V gene encodes CDR1 MNHNS and CDR2 SASEGT. The germline V and J ends were trimmed by 5 bases and 3 bases, with 9 bases remaining between them. CDR3 DNA: TGTGCCAGCAGTCAGTTGCGGACAGATACGCAGTATTTT. This codes for CASSQLRTDTQYF.

There are a few counts of this clonotype. This chain links TRBV5-1 with TRBJ2-3; no clear D. Trimming took off 4 bases at V and 6 bases at J, with 9 bases between the two ends. This CDR3 comprises 12 residues. From germline, CDR1 is SGHRS and CDR2 YFSETQ. For the CDR3, the DNA is TGCGCCAGCAGCAAAGCTTGGGATACGCAGTATTTT. This codes for CASSKAWDTQYF.

This clonotype was counted between two and nine times. This chain uses TRBV15 with TRBJ2-7, with TRBD1 matching over 7 bases. The CDR3 is 15 amino acids. With V trimmed by 3 bases and J by 0 bases, 5 bases remained unmatched. Per germline, CDR1 LNHNV and CDR2 YYDKDF (reference sequence). This chain's CDR3 is CATSSAGQVSYEQYF. Written as DNA, the CDR3 is TGTGCCACCAGCAGTGCCGGACAGGTCTCCTACGAGCAGTACTTC.

This clonotype was recorded many times. This chain uses TRBV29-1 with TRBJ2-3; maybe TRBD2 (5 bases). The CDR3 is 11 residues long. Trimming shortened V by 8 bases and J by 9 bases, and 15 bases separated the two germline ends. Germline V lookup: CDR1 SQVTM, CDR2 ANQGSEA. CDR3 amino acids: CSCSGEQTQYF. The DNA for the CDR3 is TGCAGCTGCTCTGGGGAGCAGACGCAGTATTTT.

The chain has TRBV10-3 and TRBJ1-4; D gene uncertain. The V gene lost 7 bases and the J gene lost 3 bases, with 9 bases spanning the gap. This CDR3 contains 13 residues. Per germline, CDR1 ENHRY and CDR2 SYGVKD. The chain's CDR3 is CAINSGPNEKLFF. The CDR3 DNA reads TGTGCCATCAATTCGGGTCCTAATGAAAAACTGTTTTTT.

This clonotype was observed a handful of times. The chain recombines TRBV9 with TRBJ1-2, with 7 bases matching TRBD1. The CDR3 runs 14 residues. V trimming: 4 bases; J trimming: 3 bases; junction bases outside the gene matches: 6. CDR1 is SGDLS and CDR2 is YYNGEE in the germline V gene. The CDR3: CASSSGTADYGYTF. Written as DNA, the CDR3 is TGTGCCAGCAGCAGCGGGACAGCAGACTATGGCTACACCTTC.

This clonotype was counted ten times or more. The genes are TRBV7-2 and TRBJ2-1; D is unclear. Germline lookup yields CDR1 SGHTA and CDR2 FQGNSA. The CDR3 covers 11 residues. V was cut by 5 bases and J by 8 bases, with 7 bases left in between. The CDR3 reads CASSRSYEQFF. The CDR3 DNA is TGTGCCAGCAGCCGAAGCTATGAGCAGTTCTTC.

CDR3: CATSRSRESSYEQYF. In nucleotides, the CDR3 is TGTGCCACCAGCAGGTCCCGGGAGAGCTCCTACGAGCAGTACTTC. The chain combines TRBV15 with TRBJ2-7; TRBD2 might be the D (6 bases). Trimming left V 3 bases short and J 0 bases short, with 12 bases between. CDR1 is LNHNV, CDR2 YYDKDF, per germline (reference sequence). The length of the CDR3 is 15 residues.

There are a few counts of this clonotype. The chain employs TRBV9 and TRBJ2-1; TRBD2 aligns across 7 bases. The trim removed 4 bases at V and 9 bases at J, leaving 4 bases unmatched. The CDR3 totals 12 residues. From germline, CDR1 is SGDLS and CDR2 YYNGEE. CDR3 in DNA: TGTGCCAGCAGCCGAAGGGAGGGTGAGCAGTTCTTC. Protein: CASSRREGEQFF. Looking up the rest from reference TRBV9 and TRBJ2-1 gives the full variable domain: DSGVTQTPKHLITATGQRVTLRCSPRSGDLSVYWYQQSLDQGLQFLIQYYNGEERAKGNILERFSAQQFPDLHSELNLSSLELGDSALYFCASSRREGEQFFGPGTRLTVL.

The chain couples TRBV6-2 or TRBV6-3 to TRBJ1-6; TRBD1 might be the D (6 bases). This CDR3 comprises 15 residues. The germline V and J ends were trimmed by 2 bases and 7 bases, with 12 bases remaining between them. The germline gives CDR1 MNHEY, CDR2 SVGEGT. DNA for the CDR3: TGTGCCAGCAGTTACGCAGGGGAACGAAATTCACCCCTCCACTTT. It is translated as CASSYAGERNSPLHF.